Detailed here is one T cell receptor (beta chain). Its antigen is currently not known. No qualities accompany the bases; no much larger clone lies one base away. The cohort was made up of approximately 700 healthy bone marrow donors. At the time of sampling, all cohort members were nominally healthy, though unrecorded immune exposures were likely present. The donor was CMV seronegative and belonged to the group of roughly 330 seronegative cohort members. Every donor gave a peripheral blood sample, and the peripheral blood mononuclear cells from that sample were used for TCR beta sequencing. The Qiagen DNeasy Blood Extraction Kit was used to extract genomic DNA from the blood cell samples. Library preparation was by the immunoSEQ multiplex PCR assay. For the multiplex PCR, a mixture combining 60 forward primers for TCR Vbeta segments and 13 reverse primers for TCR Jbeta segments was used. The CDR3 region of rearranged TCR beta genes was amplified from genomic DNA by a multiplex PCR assay. Amplified TCR beta libraries were sequenced as 87-base-pair reads on the Illumina HiSeq System. In the original analysis: A later analysis counted some 74 million unique TCR beta chains across the 666 repertoires, and approximately 11 million of these chains were shared by at least two donors. To remove PCR and sequencing errors, raw reads were error-corrected and collapsed into unique sequences using a nearest-neighbor algorithm that merged closely related sequences. CDR3 sequences were aligned to IMGT reference sequences to assign V, D and J gene segments. For a sequence to be retained, at least a six-nucleotide match to both a V gene segment and a J gene segment was required. Rearrangements were called productive when the CDR3 lacked stop codons and stayed in frame with V and J; all others were non-productive. CDR3 was defined according to IMGT convention as the region running from the second conserved V-encoded cysteine to the conserved J-encoded phenylalanine. The earlier analysis of 550 to 650 of the donors excluded any sequence lacking an unambiguous match to a single V gene segment. In an earlier analysis of approximately 550 of the donors, V segments were called functional above 56.7% productive rearrangements and were called segregating when the between-donor standard deviation exceeded 5%. A statistical classification framework was developed to diagnose cytomegalovirus status using the catalog of TCR beta chain sequences. In a later analysis, TCR nucleotide sequences were compared against IMGT/GENE-DB human TR gene sequences so that V and J genes could be assigned. In a later analysis, CDR3 sequences and most-parsimonious VDJ recombination scenarios were assigned using the TCRdist pipeline. In a later analysis, every TCR beta chain was defined by the combination of its CDR3 amino acid sequence and its V-gene family, and reads without a unique V-gene family were dropped. To address suspected cross-contamination and a sequencing artifact, a later analysis removed a few hundred highly shared, low-generation-probability nucleotide sequences. In a later analysis, a clonal expansion index was calculated for each public chain from normalized within-repertoire ranks of inferred template counts. Generation probabilities in a later analysis came from a VDJ recombination model fitted to out-of-frame rearrangements, and those results were checked against IGoR. Hypergeometric tests were used in a later analysis to score TCR-TCR, TCR-HLA and TCR-CMV co-occurrence, with a repertoire-size bias correction applied to the TCR pairs. False discovery rates were estimated in a later analysis by permuting HLA or CMV assignments 20 times. A later analysis grouped co-occurring TCRs with DBSCAN, adding TCRdist sequence similarity when clustering within HLA-allele-positive subsets. Co-occurrence clustering excluded repertoires with fewer than 30,000 or more than 120,000 public chains, plus five with anomalous nucleotide sharing. TCRdb took over this immuneACCESS table, retaining in-frame rearrangements with V and J assigned. Such tables are incomplete; in checked studies, under half of the missing clones stem from an unresolved V gene, and the remainder is unexplained. V, J and clone size are taken as reported in that table, and D and trimming were inferred from the DNA itself. This sample gives under 200,000 clones in total; 84% of them show up just once. In total, the top ten clones hold 0.95% to 1.3% of the sample.

The sample comes from a study of cytomegalovirus exposure and HLA in healthy donors (dated by TCRdb to 2015 to 2018). Looking at the study overall: An earlier analysis of roughly 630 of the donors reported more than 250 Gb of sequence data and around 110 million unique TCR beta sequences from roughly 200 million T cells. An early release covering some 640 HLA-typed donors comprised approximately 300 gigabases of sequencing data and 65 million to 100 million unique TCR sequences. Of the roughly 390 genotyped donors, 75% to 85% were placed in the genetic ancestry cluster associated with self-reported Caucasian donors. The study was designed to test whether signatures of past pathogen exposure could be identified by cataloging public T cell receptors. The study used immunosequencing to profile the T cell repertoires of about 670 subjects and linked those repertoires to cytomegalovirus serostatus. Besides the first cohort of around 670 subjects, a separate validation cohort made up of 120 different subjects was used. To predict cytomegalovirus infection status, the study combined high-throughput TCR immunosequencing, statistical association of individual TCRs with disease status, and machine learning. A later analysis re-examined previously published TCR beta repertoires from over 500 donors and added high-resolution HLA genotyping to investigate patterns of TCR occurrence. The later analysis used no new phenotypic data to find candidate immune exposures, relying instead on TCR beta sequences and their occurrence across donors. To decide whether each TCR beta V gene segment behaved as functional or pseudogenic, an earlier analysis of approximately 620 of the donors relied on high-throughput TCR beta sequencing. Donor age, sex, ethnicity and CMV serostatus were collected together with the repertoire data. A later genetic analysis took genome-wide SNP genotypes for 398 of the 666 donors and used that subset as a discovery cohort. All discovery cohort repertoires had been generated using a single sequencing platform. Class I and class II HLA loci were covered by the typing at four-digit resolution. The number of donors typed differed by locus, with 629-630 for A, B, C, DRB1 and DQB1, around 520 for DQA1, 600 to 610 for DPA1, and under 490 for DPB1. Roughly 5 DR-DQ haplotypes were handled as single units for association and clustering, since linkage in the cohort was strong. Across 398 genotyped donors of the cohort, an average of about 240,000 unique TCR beta nucleotide sequences per donor were sequenced, and roughly a sixth of those sequences were non-productive.

Paper-wide results and their limitations: Because counts were too low, roughly 17 rarely observed V segments, including chromosome 9 orphons, were left out of the earlier analysis of some 640 of the donors. The sequencing pipeline was judged likely to have produced a cluster of highly shared sequence variants as a technical artifact. Most TCR sequences were seen in very few donors, while some public TCRs were found in many individuals. A later genetic analysis reported fewer N-insertions in productive TCRs among donors in an Asian-associated ancestry cluster than the roughly 700-donor mean. In a later analysis, around 17,000 TCR beta sequences were associated with specific HLA alleles at a false discovery rate of 0.05. The 87-base-pair reads could not distinguish some IMGT-functional V segments, including TRBV6-2 and TRBV6-3, so those segments were excluded. CMV serostatus was the only immune exposure information available for the cohort. A further reported finding was that TCR beta sequences accurately predicted the HLA-A and HLA-B alleles for most subjects in the first cohort. Cytomegalovirus status was reported to be diagnosed by the classifier with high specificity and sensitivity in both the original and validation cohorts. In an earlier analysis of some 640 of the donors, most TCR beta V segments were observed in productive rearrangements about 90% or about 30% of the time, broadly matching IMGT annotations. Linkage disequilibrium might explain the correlated functional status among segregating V segments, but an unknown experimental factor could not be ruled out. Several of the top co-occurrence clusters appeared to be linked to parvovirus B19, influenza, CMV and Epstein-Barr virus, according to a later analysis. Assigning TCR associations to individual alleles was difficult when HLA alleles, especially DR and DQ, strongly co-occurred. The study gave a list of more than 150 TCR beta chains associated with cytomegalovirus. A later analysis found that most CMV-associated TCR beta chains appeared HLA-restricted, with HLA associations seemingly driven largely by CMV exposure. In this cohort, only TCR beta chains were sequenced, and detectable features were limited by the absence of alpha or paired-chain data. The presence/absence analyses assumed that sequencing depth was roughly uniform across donors, and that assumption may not be true. A later genetic analysis associated a missense DCLRE1C variant with V-gene and J-gene trimming of TCR beta chains, and an independent cohort replicated the association. Three of the identified cytomegalovirus-associated TCR beta chains were confirmed in vitro to be specific for cytomegalovirus antigens. The authors suggested that the approach could potentially be generalized to other disease states and immunological phenotypes. Because HLA typing was missing for some donors at each locus, association tests included only the typed subset. In a later analysis, the rate of TCR association differed among HLA loci, with DRB1 alleles having the most associated TCRs and HLA-C alleles having the fewest. In a later analysis, HLA-associated TCR beta chains were found to be more clonally expanded and to have lower generation probabilities than equally common non-associated chains.

The CDR3, cysteine through phenylalanine, is 13 amino acids long. The read is trimmed to its CDR3 DNA, 39 bases read in frame from base 1. Reading the germline V gene (reference sequence) gives CDR1 GTSNPN and CDR2 SVGIG. V sheds 2 bases and J sheds 6 bases, leaving 11 bases between their ends. This TCR was recovered from a man aged 30-40 years in good health and CMV-seronegative. The chain joins TRBV30 to TRBJ2-4, and the D gene may be TRBD1, 5 bases matching. Sequencing was carried out using PBMCs. The CDR3 here reads CAWSQGVINIQYF. The DNA sequence is as follows: TGTGCCTGGAGTCAAGGGGTCATAAACATTCAGTACTTC.